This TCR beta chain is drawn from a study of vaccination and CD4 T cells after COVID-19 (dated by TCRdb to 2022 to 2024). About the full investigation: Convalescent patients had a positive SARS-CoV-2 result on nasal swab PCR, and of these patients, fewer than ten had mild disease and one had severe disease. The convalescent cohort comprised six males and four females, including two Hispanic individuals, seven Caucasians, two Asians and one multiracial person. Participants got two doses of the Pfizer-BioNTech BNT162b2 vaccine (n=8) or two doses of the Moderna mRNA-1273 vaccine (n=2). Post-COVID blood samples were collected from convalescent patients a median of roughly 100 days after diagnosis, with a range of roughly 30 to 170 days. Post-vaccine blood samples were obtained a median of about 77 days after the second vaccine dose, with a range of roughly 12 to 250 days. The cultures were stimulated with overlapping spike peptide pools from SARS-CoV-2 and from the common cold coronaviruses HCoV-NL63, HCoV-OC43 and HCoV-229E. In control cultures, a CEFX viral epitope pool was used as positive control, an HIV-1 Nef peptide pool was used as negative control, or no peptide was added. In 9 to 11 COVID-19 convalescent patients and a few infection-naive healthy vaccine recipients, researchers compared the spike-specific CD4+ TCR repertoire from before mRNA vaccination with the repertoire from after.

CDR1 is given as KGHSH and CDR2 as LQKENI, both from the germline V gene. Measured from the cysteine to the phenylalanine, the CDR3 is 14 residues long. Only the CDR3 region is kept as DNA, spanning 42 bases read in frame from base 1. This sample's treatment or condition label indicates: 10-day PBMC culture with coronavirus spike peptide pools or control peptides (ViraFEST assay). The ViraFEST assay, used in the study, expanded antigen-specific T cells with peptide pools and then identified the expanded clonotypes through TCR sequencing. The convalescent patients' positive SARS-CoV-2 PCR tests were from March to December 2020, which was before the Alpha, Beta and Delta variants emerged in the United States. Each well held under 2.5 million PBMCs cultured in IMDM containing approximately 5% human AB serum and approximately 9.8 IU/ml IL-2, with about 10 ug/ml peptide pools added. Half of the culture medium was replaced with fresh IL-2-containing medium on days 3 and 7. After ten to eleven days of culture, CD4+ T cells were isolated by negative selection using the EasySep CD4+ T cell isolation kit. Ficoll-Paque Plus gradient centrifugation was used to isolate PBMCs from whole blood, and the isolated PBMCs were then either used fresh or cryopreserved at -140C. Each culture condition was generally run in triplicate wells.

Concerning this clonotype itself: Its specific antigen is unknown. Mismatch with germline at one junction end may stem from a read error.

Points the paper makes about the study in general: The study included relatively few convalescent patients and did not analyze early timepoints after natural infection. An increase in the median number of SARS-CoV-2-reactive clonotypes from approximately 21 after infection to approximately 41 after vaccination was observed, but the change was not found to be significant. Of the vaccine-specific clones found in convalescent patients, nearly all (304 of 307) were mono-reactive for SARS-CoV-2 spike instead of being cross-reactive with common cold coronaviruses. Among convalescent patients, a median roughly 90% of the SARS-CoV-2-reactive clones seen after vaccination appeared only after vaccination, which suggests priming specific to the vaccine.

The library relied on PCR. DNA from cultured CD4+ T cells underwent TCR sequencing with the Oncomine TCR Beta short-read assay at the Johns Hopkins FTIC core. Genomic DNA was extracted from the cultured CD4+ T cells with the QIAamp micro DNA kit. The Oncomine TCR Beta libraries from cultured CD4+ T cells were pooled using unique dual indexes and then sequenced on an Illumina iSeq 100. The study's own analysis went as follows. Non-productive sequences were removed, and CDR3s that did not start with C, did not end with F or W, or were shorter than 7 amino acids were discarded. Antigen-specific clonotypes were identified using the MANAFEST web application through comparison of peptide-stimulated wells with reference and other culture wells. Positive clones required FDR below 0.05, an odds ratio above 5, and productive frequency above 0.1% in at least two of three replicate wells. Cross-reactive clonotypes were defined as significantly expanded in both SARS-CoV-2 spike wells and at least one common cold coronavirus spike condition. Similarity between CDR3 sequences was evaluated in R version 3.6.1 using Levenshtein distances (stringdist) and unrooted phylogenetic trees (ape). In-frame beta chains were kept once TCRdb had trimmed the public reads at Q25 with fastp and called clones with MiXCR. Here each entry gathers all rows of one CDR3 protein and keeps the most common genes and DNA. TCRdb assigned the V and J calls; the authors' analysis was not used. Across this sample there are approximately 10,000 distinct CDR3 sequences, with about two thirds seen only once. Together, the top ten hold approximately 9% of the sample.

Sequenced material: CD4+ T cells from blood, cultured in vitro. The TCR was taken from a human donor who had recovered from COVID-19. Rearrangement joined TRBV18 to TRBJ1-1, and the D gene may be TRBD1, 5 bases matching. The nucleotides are TGTGCCAGCTCACCAGGGGCGAAGAACCCTGAAGCTTTCTTT. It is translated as CASSPGAKNPEAFF.